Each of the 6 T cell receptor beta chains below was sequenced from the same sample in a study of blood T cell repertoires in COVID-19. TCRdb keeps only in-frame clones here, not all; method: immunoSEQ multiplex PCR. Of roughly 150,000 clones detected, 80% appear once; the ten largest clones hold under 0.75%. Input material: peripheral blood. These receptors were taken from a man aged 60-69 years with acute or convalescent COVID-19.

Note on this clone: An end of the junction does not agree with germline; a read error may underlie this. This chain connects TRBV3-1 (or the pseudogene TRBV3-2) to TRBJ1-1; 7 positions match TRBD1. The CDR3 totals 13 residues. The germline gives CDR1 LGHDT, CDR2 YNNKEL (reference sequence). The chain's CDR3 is CASSQDRATEAFF. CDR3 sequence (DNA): TGTGCCAGCAGTCAAGACAGGGCCACTGAAGCTTTCTTT.

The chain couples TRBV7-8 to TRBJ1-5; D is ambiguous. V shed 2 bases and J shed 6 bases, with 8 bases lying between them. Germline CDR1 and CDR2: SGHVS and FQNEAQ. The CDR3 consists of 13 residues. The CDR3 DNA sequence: TGTGCCAGCAGCTTAACGCGGGGTCAGCCCCAGCATTTT. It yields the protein CASSLTRGQPQHF.

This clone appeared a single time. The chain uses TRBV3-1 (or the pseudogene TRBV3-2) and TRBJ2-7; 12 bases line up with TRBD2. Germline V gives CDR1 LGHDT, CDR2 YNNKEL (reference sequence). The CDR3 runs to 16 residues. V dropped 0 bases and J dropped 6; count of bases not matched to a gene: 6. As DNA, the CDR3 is TGTGCCAGCAGCCAAGATCGGGGACTAGCGGGTCCCGAGCAGTACTTC. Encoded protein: CASSQDRGLAGPEQYF.

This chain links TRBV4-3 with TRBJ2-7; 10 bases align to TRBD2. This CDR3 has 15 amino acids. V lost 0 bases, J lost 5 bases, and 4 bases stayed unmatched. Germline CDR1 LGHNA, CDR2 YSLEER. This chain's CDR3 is CASSQEGTSVHEQYF. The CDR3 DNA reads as TGCGCCAGCAGCCAAGAAGGGACTAGCGTCCACGAGCAGTACTTC.

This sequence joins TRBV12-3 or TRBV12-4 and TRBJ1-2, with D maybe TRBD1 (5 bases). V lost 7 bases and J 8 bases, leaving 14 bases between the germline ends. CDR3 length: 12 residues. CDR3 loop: CASTLGTFGYTF. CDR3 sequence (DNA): TGTGCCAGCACTCTGGGGACTTTCGGCTACACCTTC.

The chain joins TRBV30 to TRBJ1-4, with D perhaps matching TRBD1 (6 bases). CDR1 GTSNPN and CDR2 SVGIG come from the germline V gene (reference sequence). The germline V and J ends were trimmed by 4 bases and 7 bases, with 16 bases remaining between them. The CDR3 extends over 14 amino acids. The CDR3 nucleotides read TGTGCCTGGAACAGGGCGGGCGTTGGTGAAAAACTGTTTTTT. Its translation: CAWNRAGVGEKLFF. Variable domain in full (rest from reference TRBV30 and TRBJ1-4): SQTIHQWPATLVQPVGSPLSLECTVEGTSNPNLYWYRQAAGRGLQLLFYSVGIGQISSEVPQNLSASRPQDRQFILSSKKLLLSDSGFYLCAWNRAGVGEKLFFGSGTQLSVL.